This T cell receptor beta chain appears in the sequencing data of a study of T cell responses to AZD1222 COVID-19 vaccine. Looking at the study overall: Second doses at about 4 or about 12 weeks were pooled. Study-wide points: The study reported that nearly half of spike-specific TCRs target unmutated variant regions.

Using immunoSEQ multiplex PCR, the repertoire was profiled, and TCRdb retains in-frame clones only, with some absent. The sample holds some 150,000 clones, around 85% seen once. With respect to this clone: As yet, its antigen is unknown.

The CDR3 has 16 residues. Looked up from germline, CDR1 is MNHEY and CDR2 is SMNVEV (reference sequence). The J segment lost 1 base and the V segment lost 8 bases, leaving 11 bases of the junction unmatched. The receptor was isolated from an adult in good health. The rearrangement joins TRBV27 to TRBJ1-5; 7 nucleotides line up with TRBD1. The sequencing here drew on peripheral blood, taken on day 0 of AZD1222 vaccination. CDR3 residues: CASSRRGQGSNQPQHF. CDR3 DNA: TGTGCCAGCTCGCGAAGGGGGCAGGGGAGCAATCAGCCCCAGCATTTT.